A single sample is the source of the 12 T cell receptor beta chains below, sequenced in a study of T cell responses to AZD1222 COVID-19 vaccine (dated by TCRdb to the early 2020s). The label giving this sample's time point can be read as: baseline before first vaccination. The library relied on the immunoSEQ multiplex PCR assay. The clones in this table, taken by TCRdb from immuneACCESS, are in-frame only. Not every clone is retained; where verified, under half of the shortfall comes from an unresolved V gene, and the cause of the rest is unknown. In all, the sample holds roughly 120,000 clones, and 85% to 95% of those were seen once. The biggest ten clones account for under 3.5% of the sample. The sequencing used peripheral blood, collected on day 0 of AZD1222 vaccination. These receptors all come from an adult in good health.

This chain connects TRBV6-6 to TRBJ2-1; D is perhaps TRBD1 or TRBD2 (6 bases each). CDR1 and CDR2 from the germline V gene are MNHNY and SVGAGI (reference sequence). The ends were cut back, 8 bases at V and 4 bases at J, with 15 bases in the middle. The CDR3 runs to 14 residues. The CDR3 DNA follows: TGTGCCAGCGGTCCCGGGGGCCTTTACAATGAGCAGTTCTTC. This codes for CASGPGGLYNEQFF.

This clone was observed a single time. The chain couples TRBV19 to TRBJ2-1; D is uncertain. CDR3 length equals 15 residues. Germline values: CDR1 LNHDA, CDR2 SQIVND (reference sequence). The ends were cut back, 7 bases at V and 0 bases at J, with 13 bases in the middle. The CDR3 here is CASNVELSSYNEQFF. The CDR3 nucleotides are TGTGCCAGTAACGTGGAGTTAAGCTCCTACAATGAGCAGTTCTTC.

The V gene is TRBV6-5, the J gene TRBJ2-3; D possibly corresponds to TRBD2 (5 bases). CDR1 and CDR2 from the germline V gene are MNHEY and SVGAGI. The CDR3 is 11 residues long. V was shortened by 8 bases and J by 4 bases, with 7 bases between the two germline ends. CDR3 amino acids: CASGRSDTQYF. The CDR3, as DNA: TGTGCCAGCGGGAGATCAGATACGCAGTATTTT.

The rearrangement uses TRBV3-1 (or the pseudogene TRBV3-2) and TRBJ2-1; D call uncertain. V was shortened by 1 base and J by 7 bases, with 8 bases between the two germline ends. Germline loops: CDR1 LGHDT, CDR2 YNNKEL (reference sequence). The CDR3 totals 13 residues. The CDR3 reads CASSQGDFNEQFF. The CDR3 coding sequence is TGTGCCAGCAGCCAAGGAGACTTTAATGAGCAGTTCTTC.

V and J are TRBV5-1 and TRBJ1-5, with a tentative D call TRBD1 (6 bases). The V and J ends lost 4 bases and 7 bases respectively, with 15 bases between them. CDR3 size: 14 residues. Germline CDR1 SGHRS, CDR2 YFSETQ. The CDR3 reads CASSPDRIGQPQHF. As DNA, the CDR3 is TGCGCCAGCAGCCCAGACAGGATTGGCCAGCCCCAGCATTTT.

The chain has TRBV28 and TRBJ2-1; D might be TRBD1 or TRBD2, each matching 5 bases. The V end lost 3 bases, the J end lost 8 bases, and 17 bases lay between the germline ends. Germline V gives CDR1 MDHEN, CDR2 SYDVKM. This CDR3 has 15 amino acids. The CDR3 region has the DNA TGTGCCAGCAGTTTGGTCGACAGAGGGCCAGATGAGCAGTTCTTC. Its protein is CASSLVDRGPDEQFF.

CDR3 amino acids: CASSQRLRGTDTQYF. The CDR3 DNA reads TGTGCCAGCAGCCAACGCCTGCGGGGCACAGATACGCAGTATTTT. This chain joins TRBV3-1 (or the pseudogene TRBV3-2) and TRBJ2-3; D is possibly TRBD2 (5 bases). The CDR3 consists of 15 residues. Trimming shortened V by 2 bases and J by 1 base, and 10 bases separated the two germline ends. The germline gives CDR1 LGHDT, CDR2 YNNKEL (reference sequence).

The V and J genes are TRBV10-3 and TRBJ2-1; 10 bases are a match to TRBD2. The CDR3 runs 16 residues. Germline lookup yields CDR1 ENHRY and CDR2 SYGVKD. V dropped 4 bases and J dropped 0; count of bases not matched to a gene: 3. DNA of the CDR3: TGTGCCATCAGTGGGCTAGCGGGGGACTCCTACAATGAGCAGTTCTTC. This encodes CAISGLAGDSYNEQFF.

V gene TRBV6-5 combines with J gene TRBJ2-7; D possibly matches TRBD1 or TRBD2 (5 bases each). The germline V and J ends were trimmed by 9 bases and 5 bases, with 17 bases remaining between them. This CDR3 region has 13 residues. Germline lookup yields CDR1 MNHEY and CDR2 SVGAGI. In nucleotides, the CDR3 is TGTGCCAGTACCCGGGGCAGGGCCGACGAGCAGTACTTC. This codes for CASTRGRADEQYF.

The CDR3 protein is CASSFYVNEQFF. CDR3 nucleotide sequence: TGTGCCAGCAGTTTCTATGTTAATGAGCAGTTCTTC. The V gene is TRBV28, the J gene TRBJ2-1; the D is unclear. The CDR3 loop spans 12 amino acids. V was cut by 3 bases and J by 7 bases, with 7 bases left in between. Germline V CDR1 and CDR2: MDHEN, SYDVKM.

The V gene is TRBV4-1, the J gene TRBJ2-7; TRBD2 aligns across 10 bases. This CDR3 has 16 amino acids. CDR1 MGHRA and CDR2 YSYEKL come from the germline V gene. J lost 4 bases, V lost 0 bases, and 6 bases had no gene match. CDR3 sequence (DNA): TGCGCCAGCAGCCAAGATTGGACTAGCGGACCATACGAGCAGTACTTC. Translating gives CASSQDWTSGPYEQYF.

This rearrangement joins TRBV30 to TRBJ1-2; 7 bases line up with TRBD1. The CDR3 consists of 13 residues. Trimming removed 4 bases from V and 5 bases from J; junction bases left unmatched: 7. Germline CDR1 GTSNPN, CDR2 SVGIG (reference sequence). In nucleotides, the CDR3 is TGTGCCTGGACCAGGGACAGATTGTATGGCTACACCTTC. Translating it yields CAWTRDRLYGYTF. Full variable domain (remainder filled in from reference TRBV30 and TRBJ1-2): SQTIHQWPATLVQPVGSPLSLECTVEGTSNPNLYWYRQAAGRGLQLLFYSVGIGQISSEVPQNLSASRPQDRQFILSSKKLLLSDSGFYLCAWTRDRLYGYTFGSGTRLTVV.